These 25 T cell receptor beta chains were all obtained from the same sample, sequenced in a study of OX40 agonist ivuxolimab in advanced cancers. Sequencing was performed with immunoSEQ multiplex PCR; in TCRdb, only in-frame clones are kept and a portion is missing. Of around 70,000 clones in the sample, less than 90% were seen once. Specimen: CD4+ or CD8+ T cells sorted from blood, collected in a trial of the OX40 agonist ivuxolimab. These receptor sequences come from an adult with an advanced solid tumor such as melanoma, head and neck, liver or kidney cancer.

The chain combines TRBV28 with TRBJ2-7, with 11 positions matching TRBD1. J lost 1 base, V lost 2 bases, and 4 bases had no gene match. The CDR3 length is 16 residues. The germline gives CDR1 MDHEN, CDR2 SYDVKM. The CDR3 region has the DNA TGTGCCAGCAGTTTAAGCGGACAGGGGGCTTCCTACGAGCAGTACTTC. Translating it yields CASSLSGQGASYEQYF. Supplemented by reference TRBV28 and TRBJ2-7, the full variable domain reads DVKVTQSSRYLVKRTGEKVFLECVQDMDHENMFWYRQDPGLGLRLIYFSYDVKMKEKGDIPEGYSVSREKKERFSLILESASTNQTSMYLCASSLSGQGASYEQYFGPGTRLTVT.

CDR3 coding DNA: TGTGCCAGTAGTATACGGGGGCCCCCGGGACGGTCAAACTATGGCTACACCTTC. Translating it yields CASSIRGPPGRSNYGYTF. The chain recombines TRBV19 with TRBJ1-2, with a possible D match to TRBD1 (6 bases). With 2 bases removed from V and 2 bases from J, the gap between germline ends came to 21 bases. CDR3 length equals 18 residues. Germline assignment: CDR1 LNHDA and CDR2 SQIVND (reference sequence).

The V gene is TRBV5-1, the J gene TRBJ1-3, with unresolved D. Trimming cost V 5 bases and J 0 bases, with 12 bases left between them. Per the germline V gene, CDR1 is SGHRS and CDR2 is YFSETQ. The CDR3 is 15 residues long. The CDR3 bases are TGCGCCAGCAGACCGACACAGACCTCTGGAAACACCATATATTTT. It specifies CASRPTQTSGNTIYF.

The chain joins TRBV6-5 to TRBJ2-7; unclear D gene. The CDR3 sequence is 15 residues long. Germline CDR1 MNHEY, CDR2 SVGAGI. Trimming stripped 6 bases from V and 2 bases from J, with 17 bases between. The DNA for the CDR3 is TGTGCCAGCAGAGACCAAGTAGGCCCAACCTACGAGCAGTACTTC. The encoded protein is CASRDQVGPTYEQYF.

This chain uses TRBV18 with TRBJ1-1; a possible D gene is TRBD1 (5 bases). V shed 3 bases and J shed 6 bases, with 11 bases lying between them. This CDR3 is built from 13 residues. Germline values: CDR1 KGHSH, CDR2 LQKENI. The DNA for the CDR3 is TGTGCCAGCTCACCTCAAGGGGCAGCTGAAGCTTTCTTT. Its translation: CASSPQGAAEAFF. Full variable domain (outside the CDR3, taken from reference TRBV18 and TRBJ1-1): NAGVMQNPRHLVRRRGQEARLRCSPMKGHSHVYWYRQLPEEGLKFMVYLQKENIIDESGMPKERFSAEFPKEGPSILRIQQVVRGDSAAYFCASSPQGAAEAFFGQGTRLTVV.

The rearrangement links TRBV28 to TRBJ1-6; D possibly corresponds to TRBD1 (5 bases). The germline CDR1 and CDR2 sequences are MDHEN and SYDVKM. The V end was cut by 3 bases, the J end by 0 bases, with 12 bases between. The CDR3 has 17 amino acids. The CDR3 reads CASSFPPDSSYNSPLHF. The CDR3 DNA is TGTGCCAGCAGTTTCCCCCCAGACAGCTCCTATAATTCACCCCTCCACTTT. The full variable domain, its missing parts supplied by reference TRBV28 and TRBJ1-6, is DVKVTQSSRYLVKRTGEKVFLECVQDMDHENMFWYRQDPGLGLRLIYFSYDVKMKEKGDIPEGYSVSREKKERFSLILESASTNQTSMYLCASSFPPDSSYNSPLHFGNGTRLTVT.

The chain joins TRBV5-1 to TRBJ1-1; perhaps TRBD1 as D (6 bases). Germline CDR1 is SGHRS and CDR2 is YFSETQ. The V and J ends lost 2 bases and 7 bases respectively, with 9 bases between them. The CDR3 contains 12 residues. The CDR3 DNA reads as TGCGCCAGCAGCTTCGAACAGGGTGAAGCTTTCTTT. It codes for CASSFEQGEAFF.

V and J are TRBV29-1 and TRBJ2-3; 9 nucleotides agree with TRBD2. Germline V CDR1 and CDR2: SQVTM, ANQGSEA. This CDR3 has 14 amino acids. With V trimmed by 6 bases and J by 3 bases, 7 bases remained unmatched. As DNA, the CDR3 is TGCAGCGTCTCGCGGGGGGGCGGGACAGATACGCAGTATTTT. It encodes CSVSRGGGTDTQYF.

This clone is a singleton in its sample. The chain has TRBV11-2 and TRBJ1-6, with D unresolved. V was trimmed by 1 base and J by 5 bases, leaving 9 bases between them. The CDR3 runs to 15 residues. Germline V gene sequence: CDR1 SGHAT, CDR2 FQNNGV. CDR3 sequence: CASSLGGFHNSPLHF. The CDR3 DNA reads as TGTGCCAGCAGCTTAGGGGGTTTTCATAATTCACCCCTCCACTTT.

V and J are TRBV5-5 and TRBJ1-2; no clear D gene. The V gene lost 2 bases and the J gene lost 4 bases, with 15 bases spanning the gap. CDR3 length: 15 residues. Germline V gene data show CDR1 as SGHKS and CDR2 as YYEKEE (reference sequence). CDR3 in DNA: TGTGCCAGCAGCTTTCTGGCAGGCAACCCCTATGGCTACACCTTC. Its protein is CASSFLAGNPYGYTF.

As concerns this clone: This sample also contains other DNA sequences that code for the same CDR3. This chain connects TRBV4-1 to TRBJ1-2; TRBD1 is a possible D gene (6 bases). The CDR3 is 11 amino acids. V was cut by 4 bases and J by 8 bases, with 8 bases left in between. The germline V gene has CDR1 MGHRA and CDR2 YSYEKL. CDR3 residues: CASSRDRGYTF. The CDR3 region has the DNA TGCGCCAGCAGCCGAGACAGGGGCTACACCTTC.

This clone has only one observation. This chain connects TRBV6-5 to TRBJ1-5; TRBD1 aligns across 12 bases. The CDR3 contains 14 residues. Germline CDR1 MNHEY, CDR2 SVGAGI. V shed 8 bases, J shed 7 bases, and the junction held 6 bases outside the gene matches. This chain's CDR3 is CASAGTGGRQPQHF. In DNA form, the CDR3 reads TGTGCCAGCGCCGGGACAGGGGGCCGACAGCCCCAGCATTTT.

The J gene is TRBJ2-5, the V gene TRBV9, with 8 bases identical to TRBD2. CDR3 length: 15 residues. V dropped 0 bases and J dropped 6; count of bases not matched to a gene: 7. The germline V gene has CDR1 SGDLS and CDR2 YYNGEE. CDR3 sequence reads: CASSVGSSGRQTQYF. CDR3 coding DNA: TGTGCCAGCAGCGTAGGGTCCAGCGGGAGACAGACCCAGTACTTC.

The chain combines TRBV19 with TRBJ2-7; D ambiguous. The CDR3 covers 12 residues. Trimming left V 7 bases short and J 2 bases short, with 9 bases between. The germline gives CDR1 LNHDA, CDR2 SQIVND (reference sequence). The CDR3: CASTGPTYEQYF. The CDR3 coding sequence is TGTGCCAGTACCGGGCCCACCTACGAGCAGTACTTC. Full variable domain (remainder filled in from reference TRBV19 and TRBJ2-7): DGGITQSPKYLFRKEGQNVTLSCEQNLNHDAMYWYRQDPGQGLRLIYYSQIVNDFQKGDIAEGYSVSREKKESFPLTVTSAQKNPTAFYLCASTGPTYEQYFGPGTRLTVT.

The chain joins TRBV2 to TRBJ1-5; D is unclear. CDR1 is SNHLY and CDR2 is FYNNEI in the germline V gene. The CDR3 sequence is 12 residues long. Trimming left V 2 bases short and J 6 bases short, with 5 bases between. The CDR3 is CASSERGQPQHF. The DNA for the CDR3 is TGTGCCAGCAGTGAACGGGGTCAGCCCCAGCATTTT.

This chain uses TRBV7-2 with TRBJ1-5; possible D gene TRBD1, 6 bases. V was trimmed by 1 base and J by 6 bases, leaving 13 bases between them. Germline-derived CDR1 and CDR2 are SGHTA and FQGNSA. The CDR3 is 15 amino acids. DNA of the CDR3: TGTGCCAGCAGCTTAGAGGACAGTTTCGGTCAGCCCCAGCATTTT. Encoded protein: CASSLEDSFGQPQHF.

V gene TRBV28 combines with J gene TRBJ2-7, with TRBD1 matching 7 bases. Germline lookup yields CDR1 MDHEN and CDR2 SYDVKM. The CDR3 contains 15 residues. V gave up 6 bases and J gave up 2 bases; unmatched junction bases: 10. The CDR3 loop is CASRRQGPGPYEQYF. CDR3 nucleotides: TGTGCCAGCAGAAGACAGGGACCTGGACCCTACGAGCAGTACTTC.

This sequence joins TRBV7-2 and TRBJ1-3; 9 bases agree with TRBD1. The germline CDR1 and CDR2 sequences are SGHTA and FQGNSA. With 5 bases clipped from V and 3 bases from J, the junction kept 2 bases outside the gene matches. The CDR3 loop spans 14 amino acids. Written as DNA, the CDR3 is TGTGCCAGCAGCCGACAGGGGGTTGGAAACACCATATATTTT. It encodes CASSRQGVGNTIYF. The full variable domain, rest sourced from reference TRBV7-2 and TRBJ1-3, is GAGVSQSPSNKVTEKGKDVELRCDPISGHTALYWYRQSLGQGLEFLIYFQGNSAPDKSGLPSDRFSAERTGGSVSTLTIQRTQQEDSAVYLCASSRQGVGNTIYFGEGSWLTVV.

The DNA of the CDR3 is TGTGCCATCAGTGAGTCAGTAGGGAGAACCGGGGAGCTGTTTTTT. It translates to CAISESVGRTGELFF. V and J are TRBV10-3 and TRBJ2-2; D might be TRBD2 (5 bases). Trimming cost V 0 bases and J 5 bases, with 10 bases left between them. This CDR3 is 15 amino acids long. Germline-derived CDR1 and CDR2 are ENHRY and SYGVKD.

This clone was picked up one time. This CDR3 is CASRLGLAGGPQTQYF. In DNA form, the CDR3 reads TGTGCCAGCAGGCTGGGACTAGCGGGAGGGCCGCAGACCCAGTACTTC. The rearrangement joins TRBV5-4 to TRBJ2-5, with 16 bases matching TRBD2. Germline V gives CDR1 SGHNT, CDR2 YYREEE (reference sequence). After removal of 5 bases from V and 6 bases from J, the junction contained 7 bases not matched to a gene. CDR3 length: 16 residues.

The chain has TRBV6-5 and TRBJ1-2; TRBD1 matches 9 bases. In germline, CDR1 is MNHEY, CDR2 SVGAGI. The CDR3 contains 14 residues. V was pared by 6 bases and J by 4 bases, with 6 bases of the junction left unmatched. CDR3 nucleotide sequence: TGTGCCAGCAGGACGGGACAGGGCGCCTATGGCTACACCTTC. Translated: CASRTGQGAYGYTF.

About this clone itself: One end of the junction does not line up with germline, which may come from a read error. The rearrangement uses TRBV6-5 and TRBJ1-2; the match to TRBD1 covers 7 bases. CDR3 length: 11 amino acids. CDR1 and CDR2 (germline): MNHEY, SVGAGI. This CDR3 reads CAVETGFGYTF. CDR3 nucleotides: TGCGCAGTGGAGACAGGGTTTGGCTACACCTTC.

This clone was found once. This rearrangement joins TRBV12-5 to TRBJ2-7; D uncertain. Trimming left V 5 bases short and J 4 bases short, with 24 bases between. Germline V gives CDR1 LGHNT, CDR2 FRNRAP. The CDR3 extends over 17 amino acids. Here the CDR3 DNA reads TGTGCTAGTGGTCTACTGGTTAGGCCTAGATCGAATTACGAGCAGTACTTC. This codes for CASGLLVRPRSNYEQYF.

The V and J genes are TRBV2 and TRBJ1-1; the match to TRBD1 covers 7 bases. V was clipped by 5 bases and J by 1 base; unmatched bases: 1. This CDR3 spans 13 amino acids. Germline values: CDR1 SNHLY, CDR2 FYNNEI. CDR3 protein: CASSRQGNTEAFF. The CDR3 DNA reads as TGTGCCAGCAGTAGACAGGGGAACACTGAAGCTTTCTTT. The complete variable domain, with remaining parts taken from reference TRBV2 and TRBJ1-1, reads EPEVTQTPSHQVTQMGQEVILRCVPISNHLYFYWYRQILGQKVEFLVSFYNNEISEKSEIFDDQFSVERPDGSNFTLKIRSTKLEDSAMYFCASSRQGNTEAFFGQGTRLTVV.

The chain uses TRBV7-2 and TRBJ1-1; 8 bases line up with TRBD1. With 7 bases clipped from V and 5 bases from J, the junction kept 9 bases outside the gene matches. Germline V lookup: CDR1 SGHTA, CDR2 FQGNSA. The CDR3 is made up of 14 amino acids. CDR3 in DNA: TGTGCCAGCAATCCCCAGGGGGCGCGGACTGAAGCTTTCTTT. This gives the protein CASNPQGARTEAFF.